This record looks at one TCR beta chain sequence and its context. Its antigen remains unidentified. Trimming cost V 6 bases and J 2 bases, with 17 bases left between them. Germline V gives CDR1 KGHSY, CDR2 FQNENV. The CDR3 runs 15 residues. The data were obtained in a study of post-analysis software for immune sequencing data. Libraries were made from TCR beta cDNA, and they carried unique molecular identifiers. The authors obtained roughly 500,000 cDNA molecules from about 0.94 to 9.7 million T cells. TCRdb processed the PCR reads anew with MiXCR; each CDR3 protein has one entry. The sample consists of around 400,000 distinct CDR3 sequences, approximately 33% of them appearing once. Notes on the study in general: Controls had lower frequencies than patients of four or five TRBV segments, which included TRBV5-6, TRBV5-1 and TRBV20-1. People with multiple sclerosis had a significantly lower normalized Chao1 diversity than controls did.

The rearrangement uses TRBV16 and TRBJ2-7, with a tentative D call TRBD2 (6 bases). The material sequenced was blood. This TCR came from a girl aged 5-17 years with multiple sclerosis. Here the CDR3 reads CASSPPPGDPYEQYF. Here the CDR3 DNA reads TGTGCCAGCAGTCCCCCCCCGGGGGATCCCTACGAGCAGTACTTC.